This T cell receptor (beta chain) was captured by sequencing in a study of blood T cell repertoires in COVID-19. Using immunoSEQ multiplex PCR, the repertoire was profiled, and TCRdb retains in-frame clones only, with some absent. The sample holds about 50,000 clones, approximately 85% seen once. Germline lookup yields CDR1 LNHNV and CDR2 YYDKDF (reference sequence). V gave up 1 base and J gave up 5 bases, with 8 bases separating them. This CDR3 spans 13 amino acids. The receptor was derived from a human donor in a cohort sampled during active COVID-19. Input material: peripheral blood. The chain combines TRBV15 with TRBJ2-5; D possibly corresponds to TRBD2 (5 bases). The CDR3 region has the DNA TGTGCCACCAGCAGAGCCCCGGGGGAGACCCAGTACTTC. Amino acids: CATSRAPGETQYF.